This paragraph covers one T cell receptor (beta chain) sequence. Its antigen is as yet unknown. This entry belongs to a study of metastatic and nonmetastatic thyroid tumors. Study-wide background: The study looked at repertoires side by side in blood and in tumor or nodule tissue from malignant and benign thyroid patients. General study points: Patients with malignant thyroid tumors reportedly had significantly higher TCR beta diversity than those with benign nodules, in blood and tumor.

V was cut by 5 bases and J by 5 bases, with 22 bases left in between. Germline V gives CDR1 PRHDT, CDR2 FYEKMQ (reference sequence). This CDR3 comprises 17 residues. Per the authors' pipeline: Researchers built a distant-metastasis classifier for papillary thyroid cancer that drew on CDR3 differences across clinicopathological groups. TCRdb re-called clones from the PCR reads using MiXCR. TCRdb, not the authors, supplied the V and J calls. Found here are tens of thousands of clones, around 30% of them singletons; the top ten hold roughly 32%. Thyroid surgery took place with no prior treatment in any patient.

Sequencing input: blood. This receptor was identified in a female donor with papillary thyroid cancer or a benign thyroid nodule (not recorded which). Some clones in this sample may be carry-over from other donors' samples. The chain couples TRBV13 to TRBJ2-1, with a weak D call TRBD2 (6 bases). CDR3 residues: CASSHTARLGMDNEQFF. The DNA of the CDR3 is TGTGCCAGCAGCCACACTGCCCGACTAGGGATGGACAATGAGCAGTTCTTC. The full variable domain, completed using reference TRBV13 and TRBJ2-1, is AAGVIQSPRHLIKEKRETATLKCYPIPRHDTVYWYQQGPGQDPQFLISFYEKMQSDKGSIPDRFSAQQFSDYHSELNMSSLELGDSALYFCASSHTARLGMDNEQFFGPGTRLTVL.